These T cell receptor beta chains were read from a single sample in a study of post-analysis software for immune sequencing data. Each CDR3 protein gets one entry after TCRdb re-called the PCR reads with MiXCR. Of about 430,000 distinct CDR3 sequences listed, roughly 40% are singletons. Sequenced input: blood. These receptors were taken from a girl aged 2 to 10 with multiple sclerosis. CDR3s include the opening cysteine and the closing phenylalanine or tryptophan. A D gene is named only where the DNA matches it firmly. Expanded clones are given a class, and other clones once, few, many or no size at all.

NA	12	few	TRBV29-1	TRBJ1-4	TGCAGCGTTGAAGATGGAGGCGAAAAACTGTTTTTT	CSVEDGGEKLFF
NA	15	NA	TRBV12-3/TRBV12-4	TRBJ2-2	TGTGCCAGCAGTCCACGACAGCTTTACACCGGGGAGCTGTTTTTT	CASSPRQLYTGELFF
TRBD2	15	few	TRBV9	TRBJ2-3	TGTGCCAGCAGCGTGGGGGGGGGAACCACGGATACGCAGTATTTT	CASSVGGGTTDTQYF
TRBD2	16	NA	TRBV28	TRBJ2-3	TGTGCCAGCAGTGGGACTAGCGGGGGGGCCAGAGATACGCAGTATTTT	CASSGTSGGARDTQYF
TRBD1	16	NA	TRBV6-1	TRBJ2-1	TGTGCCAGCAGTGAATGTGTAGGGACAGGCCACAATGAGCAGTTCTTC	CASSECVGTGHNEQFF
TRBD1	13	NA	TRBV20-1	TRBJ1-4	TGCAGTGCCCGCGGGGACAGGAGTGAAAAACTGTTTTTT	CSARGDRSEKLFF
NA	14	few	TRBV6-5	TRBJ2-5	TGTGCCAGCAGCAGCAGGGGCGTGAAGGAGACCCAGTACTTC	CASSSRGVKETQYF
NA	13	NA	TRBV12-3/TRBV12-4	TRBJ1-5	TGTGCCAGCGGACGGGCAGGAGATCAGCCCCAGCATTTT	CASGRAGDQPQHF
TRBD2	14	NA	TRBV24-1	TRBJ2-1	TGTGCCACCAGAAGCGGGGGGCAGGGCAATGAGCAGTTCTTC	CATRSGGQGNEQFF
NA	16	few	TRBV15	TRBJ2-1	TGTGCCACCAGCGGACTACACCAGGCTAGGGACAATGAGCAGTTCTTC	CATSGLHQARDNEQFF
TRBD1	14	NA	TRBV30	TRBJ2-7	TGTGCCTGGAGCACCGGGACAGGGAGCTACGAGCAGTACTTC	CAWSTGTGSYEQYF
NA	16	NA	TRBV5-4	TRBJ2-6	TGTGCCAGCAGCTTGGGGGCAGAGGCTGGGGCCAACGTCCTGACTTTC	CASSLGAEAGANVLTF
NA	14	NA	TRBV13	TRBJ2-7	TGTGCCAGCAGCTTAGGAGCAGGGCCCGTCGAGCAGTACTTC	CASSLGAGPVEQYF
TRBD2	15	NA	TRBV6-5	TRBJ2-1	TGTGCCAGCATGAGCGGGAGCCCCTCCTACAATGAGCAGTTCTTC	CASMSGSPSYNEQFF
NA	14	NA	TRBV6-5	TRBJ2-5	TGTGCCAGCAGTGAATCGGGGGGCGAGGAGACCCAGTACTTC	CASSESGGEETQYF
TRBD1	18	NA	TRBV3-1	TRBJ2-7	TGTGCCAGCAGCCTAAGTCGAACCCAGGGGGTCGGCTCCTACGAGCAGTACTTC	CASSLSRTQGVGSYEQYF
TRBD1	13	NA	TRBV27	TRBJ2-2	TGTGCCAGCAGAACAGGGGACACCGGGGAGCTGTTTTTT	CASRTGDTGELFF
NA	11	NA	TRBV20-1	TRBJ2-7	TGCAGTGTCCGGTCAGTTTACGAGCAGTACTTC	CSVRSVYEQYF
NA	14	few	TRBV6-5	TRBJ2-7	TGTGCCACCCAGTCCATCGGGGTTACCTACGAGCAGTACTTC	CATQSIGVTYEQYF
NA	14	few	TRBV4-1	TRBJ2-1	TGCGCCACCGAAAACCGGGGGTTTAGCAATGAGCAGTTCTTC	CATENRGFSNEQFF
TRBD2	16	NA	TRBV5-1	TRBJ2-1	TGCGCCAGCAGCTGGACGGTCGCGGGGGGTTACAATGAGCAGTTCTTC	CASSWTVAGGYNEQFF
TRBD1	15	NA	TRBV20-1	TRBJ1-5	TGCAGTGCTAGAGATCCAGGGGGACTTTATCAGCCCCAGCATTTT	CSARDPGGLYQPQHF
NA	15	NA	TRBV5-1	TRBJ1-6	TGCGCCAGCAGTTCAAATGTCGGGGGTAATTCACCCCTCCACTTT	CASSSNVGGNSPLHF
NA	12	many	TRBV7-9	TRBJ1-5	TGTGCCAGCAGCTCTGGTGAACAGCCCCAGCATTTT	CASSSGEQPQHF
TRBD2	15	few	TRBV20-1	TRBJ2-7	TGCAGTGCTAGAGATAGGAGCGGGAGGGCTTACGAGCAGTACTTC	CSARDRSGRAYEQYF
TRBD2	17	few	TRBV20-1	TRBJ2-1	TGCAGTGTCCCCGGACTAGCGGGAGGCCAATCCTACAATGAGCAGTTCTTC	CSVPGLAGGQSYNEQFF
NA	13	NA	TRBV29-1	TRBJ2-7	TGCAGCGTTTGGGCGGCGGGTCGATACGAGCAGTACTTC	CSVWAAGRYEQYF
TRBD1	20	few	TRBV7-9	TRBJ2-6	TGTGCCAGCAGCTTACCCGTATGGGGACAGGGGAATGCTGGGGCCAACGTCCTGACTTTC	CASSLPVWGQGNAGANVLTF
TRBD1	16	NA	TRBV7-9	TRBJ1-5	TGTGCCAGCAGCCCTGTTACGTCGACAGGGAGTCAGCCCCAGCATTTT	CASSPVTSTGSQPQHF
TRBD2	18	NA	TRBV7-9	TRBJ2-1	TGTGCCAGCAGTCTAGGACTAGCGGGGGGGCTTTGGGTCCATGAGCAGTTCTTC	CASSLGLAGGLWVHEQFF
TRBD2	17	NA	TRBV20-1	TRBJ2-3	TGCAGTGCTAGAGATTTAGTAGCGGGAGGTAGCACAGATACGCAGTATTTT	CSARDLVAGGSTDTQYF
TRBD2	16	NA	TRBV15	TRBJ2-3	TGTGCCACCAGCCCTCGTACGAGGCGGGAGACAGATACGCAGTATTTT	CATSPRTRRETDTQYF
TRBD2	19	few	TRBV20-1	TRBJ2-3	TGCAGTGCTAGAGGCCTTACCCCGGGGACTAGCGGAAGCACAGATACGCAGTATTTT	CSARGLTPGTSGSTDTQYF
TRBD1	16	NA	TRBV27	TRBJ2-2	TGTGCCAGCAGTTTCCTAACAGGGGCTAACACCGGGGAGCTGTTTTTT	CASSFLTGANTGELFF
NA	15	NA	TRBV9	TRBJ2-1	TGTGCCAGCAGCGGACCGGCCAGCTCCTACAATGAGCAGTTCTTC	CASSGPASSYNEQFF
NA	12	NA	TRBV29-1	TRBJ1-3	TGCAGCGTTGAACTAGGGGGATCGACCATATATTTT	CSVELGGSTIYF
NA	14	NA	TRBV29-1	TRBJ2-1	TGCAGCGTTGATGGCGAGAGCTCCTACAATGAGCAGTTCTTC	CSVDGESSYNEQFF
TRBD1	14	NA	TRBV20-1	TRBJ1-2	TGCAGTGCAACGGCAGGACAGGGGGCTGGTGGCTACACCTTC	CSATAGQGAGGYTF
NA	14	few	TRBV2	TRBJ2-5	TGTGCCAGCAGCGTCGGGACGGTCCAAGAGACCCAGTACTTC	CASSVGTVQETQYF
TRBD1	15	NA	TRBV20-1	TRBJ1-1	TGCAGTGCTAGGCCGACAGGGCTAAGTGACACTGAAGCTTTCTTT	CSARPTGLSDTEAFF
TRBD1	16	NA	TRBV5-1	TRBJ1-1	TGCGCCAGCAGTTCTATGTGGGGACAGGGGAACACTGAAGCTTTCTTT	CASSSMWGQGNTEAFF
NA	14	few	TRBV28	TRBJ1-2	TGTGCCAGCAGGCCAACCGGGATCAACTATGGCTACACCTTC	CASRPTGINYGYTF
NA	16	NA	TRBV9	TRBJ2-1	TGTGCCAGCAGCCCTCACTCAGCGGGCGAGTCGGATGAGCAGTTCTTC	CASSPHSAGESDEQFF
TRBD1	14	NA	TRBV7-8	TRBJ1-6	TGTGCCATAAGGGACAGGGTAGACAATTCACCCCTCCACTTT	CAIRDRVDNSPLHF
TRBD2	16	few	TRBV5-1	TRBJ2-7	TGCGCCAGCAGCTTGGGGAGGACTAGCGGCTCCTACGAGCAGTACTTC	CASSLGRTSGSYEQYF
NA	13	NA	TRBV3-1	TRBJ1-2	TGTGCCAGCAGCCAAGATCAGAACTATGGCTACACCTTC	CASSQDQNYGYTF
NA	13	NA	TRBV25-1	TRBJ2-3	TGTGCCAGCAGTGAGGTTACGCAAGCTACGCAGTATTTT	CASSEVTQATQYF